This TCR beta chain was sequenced for a study of blood T cells in healthy people across ages. The study, taken as a whole, reports: Both naive CD4+ cell counts and diversity were greater in long-lived donors than in aged donors. Older age coincided with a roughly linear decline in TCR beta diversity per million T cells.

On this clonotype itself: Its matching antigen is unknown.

The study drew donors from healthy Caucasian individuals in Russia aged roughly 6 to 95. PCR was performed a second time for 7 to 11 cycles using a sample-barcoded 5' primer and a J-beta primer mix. TCRdb reprocessed the 5' RACE reads with MiXCR, giving one entry per CDR3 protein. The sample has roughly 1,500,000 distinct CDR3 sequences, 30% to 35% seen once. Looked up from germline, CDR1 is SGHDT and CDR2 is YYEEEE. The length of the CDR3 is 14 residues. V dropped 4 bases and J dropped 6 bases, with 14 bases sitting between them. J is TRBJ2-1 and V is TRBV5-6; D possibly corresponds to TRBD1 (5 bases). Sequencing was done on a sample of blood. The sequence was obtained from a woman aged 25 to 45 in good health. In DNA form, the CDR3 reads TGTGCCAGCAGCCTGACATCACAGGTCAATGAGCAGTTCTTC. It is translated as CASSLTSQVNEQFF.